This entry describes one T cell receptor beta chain. Antigen specificity is unknown. The sample comes from a study of T cell responses to AZD1222 COVID-19 vaccine. Overall study results and limits: Clonal diversity may have been underestimated in mostly white British donors.

Using immunoSEQ multiplex PCR, the repertoire was profiled, and TCRdb retains in-frame clones only, with some absent. The data hold 200,000 or so clones, with approximately 94% observed a single time. Trimming took off 3 bases at V and 7 bases at J, with 18 bases between the two ends. Germline CDR1 DFQATT, CDR2 SNEGSKA (reference sequence). CDR3 size: 15 residues. The starting material was peripheral blood, obtained on day 0 of AZD1222 vaccination. The chain combines TRBV20-1 with TRBJ1-4; TRBD1 is a possible D gene (5 bases). The TCR originated in an adult in good health. As DNA, the CDR3 is TGCAGTGCTAGTCTTTGGGTAGGGGAGGGTGAAAAACTGTTTTTT. Translation: CSASLWVGEGEKLFF.